This T cell receptor (beta chain) originates from a study of T cells after yellow fever vaccination. Across the whole study: SMART-Seq v4 Ultra Low Input served to prepare low-cell-number fractions.

MiXCR, run by TCRdb on the 5' RACE reads, gives a single entry per CDR3 protein. Seen here are about 150,000 distinct CDR3 sequences, approximately 6.6% observed once, and the top ten hold under 0.7%. Findings and caveats of the study: The secondary response was weaker but peaked faster, day 5 versus 15. From the bulk population, abundant clonotypes could contaminate and appear within FACS-sorted repertoires. A minor fraction of clonotypes spanned both CD4 and CD8 compartments.

The trim removed 6 bases at V and 4 bases at J, leaving 6 bases unmatched. Germline CDR1 reads DFQATT; CDR2 reads SNEGSKA (reference sequence). CDR3 length: 16 residues. In its sample, this clonotype was seen a few times. What it binds is unknown. The chain combines TRBV20-1 with TRBJ2-2; the match to TRBD2 covers 15 bases. The sequenced sample was CD4+ T cells sorted from PBMCs, obtained 10 days after the yellow fever booster vaccination. The source is a man aged 25-45 years who received the YFV17D yellow fever vaccine. CDR3 amino acids: CSAPRTSGRGTGELFF. The CDR3 nucleotides are TGCAGTGCCCCACGGACTAGCGGGAGGGGCACCGGGGAGCTGTTTTTT.